This TCR beta chain is from a study of T cells in Graves' hyperthyroidism and ophthalmopathy. Study background: At initial diagnosis, before any treatment had begun, peripheral blood was obtained.

The V end lost 6 bases, the J end lost 7 bases, and 12 bases lay between the germline ends. The CDR3 length is 12 residues. It was RNA transcripts that yielded the amplified TCR beta CDR3 regions. First-round RT-PCR with HTBI primers amplified the TCR CDR3 region. TCRdb passed the multiplex PCR reads through MiXCR, listing each CDR3 protein once. The repertoire holds over 500,000 distinct CDR3 sequences, with about 16% as singletons. A few counts support this clonotype. The clonotype originates from a woman in her 30s with Graves' ophthalmopathy. The chain joins TRBV12-3 or TRBV12-4 to TRBJ2-5; D not resolved. Sample: blood. The CDR3 region is CASSRPRGTQYF. The DNA of the CDR3 is TGTGCCAGCAGCCGGCCTCGAGGGACCCAGTACTTC.